One sample yielded the 4 T cell receptor beta chains listed below, sequenced in a study of Tregs in tolerant kidney transplant recipients. Produced via immunoSEQ multiplex PCR; TCRdb's table is partial and in-frame only. The sample table sets out about 31,000 clones. Recipients received nonmyeloablative bone marrow transplants from related graft donors, with transient mixed chimerism. Source: CD4+ T cells from blood (PBMCs), taken 24 months after the transplant. These TCRs come from a human patient who received a combined kidney and bone marrow transplant. The graft donor may account for some of the T cells.

About this clone itself: Sequencing ends 3 residues short of the CDR3 end; the germline J gene provides the rest. J is TRBJ2-1 and V is TRBV20-1; 9 nucleotides agree with TRBD2. Unmatched junction bases numbered 8, after V lost 7 bases and J lost 4 bases. There are 14 residues in the CDR3. Per germline, CDR1 DFQATT and CDR2 SNEGSKA (reference sequence). The sequenced part of the CDR3 DNA is TGCAGTGGTGGGGGGACTAGCAGATACAATGAG. Its translation is CSGGGTSRYNE. The CDR3 as a whole reads CSGGGTSRYNEQFF.

Details on this clone: Sequencing ends 3 residues short of the CDR3 end; the germline J gene provides the rest. The V gene is TRBV2, the J gene TRBJ1-6; D not certain. Germline V gene lookup returns CDR1 SNHLY and CDR2 FYNNEI. The V gene lost 5 bases and the J gene lost 9 bases, with 17 bases spanning the gap. The CDR3 sequence is 15 residues long. CDR3 DNA (partial): TGTGCCAGCAGTTACGTAGACTCCTTGAGTTCACCC. Residues: CASSYVDSLSSP. The entire CDR3 protein reads CASSYVDSLSSPLHF.

Concerning this clone: With the read ending 3 residues before the CDR3 end, the germline J gene is used to fill in that end. The chain carries TRBV19 and TRBJ2-6; 7 bases are a match to TRBD1. The J segment lost 0 bases and the V segment lost 8 bases, leaving 13 bases of the junction unmatched. The CDR3 length is 18 residues. Germline assignment: CDR1 LNHDA and CDR2 SQIVND (reference sequence). CDR3 loop: CASSPAQGVASGANVLTF. Incomplete CDR3 DNA: TGTGCCAGTTCGCCGGCCCAGGGGGTGGCCTCTGGGGCCAACGTC.

Worth noting for this clone: The read terminates 3 residues before the CDR3 end, so the remaining end is supplied by the germline J gene. The V and J genes are TRBV2 and TRBJ1-3, with D perhaps matching TRBD1 (5 bases). Germline assignment: CDR1 SNHLY and CDR2 FYNNEI. The V gene lost 5 bases and the J gene lost 4 bases, with 12 bases spanning the gap. This CDR3 has 14 amino acids. The CDR3 bases that were read are TGTGCCAGCAGTCCCGGACATGGAGGAAACACC. It yields the protein CASSPGHGGNT. The full CDR3 reads CASSPGHGGNTIYF. Variable domain in full (rest from reference TRBV2 and TRBJ1-3): EPEVTQTPSHQVTQMGQEVILRCVPISNHLYFYWYRQILGQKVEFLVSFYNNEISEKSEIFDDQFSVERPDGSNFTLKIRSTKLEDSAMYFCASSPGHGGNTIYFGEGSWLTVV.